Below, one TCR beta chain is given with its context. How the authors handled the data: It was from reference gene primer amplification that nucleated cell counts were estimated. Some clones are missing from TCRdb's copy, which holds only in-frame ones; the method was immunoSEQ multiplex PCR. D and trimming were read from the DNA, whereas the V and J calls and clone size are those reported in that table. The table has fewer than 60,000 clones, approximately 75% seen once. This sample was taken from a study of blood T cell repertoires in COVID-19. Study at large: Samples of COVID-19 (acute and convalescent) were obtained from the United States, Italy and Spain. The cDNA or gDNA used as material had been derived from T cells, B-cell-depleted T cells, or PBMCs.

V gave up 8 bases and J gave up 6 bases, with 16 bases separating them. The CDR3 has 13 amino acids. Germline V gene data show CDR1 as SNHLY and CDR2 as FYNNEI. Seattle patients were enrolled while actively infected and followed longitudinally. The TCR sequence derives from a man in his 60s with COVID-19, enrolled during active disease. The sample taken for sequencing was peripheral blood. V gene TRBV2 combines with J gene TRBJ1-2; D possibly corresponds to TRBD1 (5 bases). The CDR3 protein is CASVDSIQDGYTF. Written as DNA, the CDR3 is TGTGCCAGCGTCGACAGTATTCAGGATGGCTACACCTTC.